The 5 T cell receptor beta chains reported below all come from one sample, sequenced in a study of shared clonotypes between healthy human individuals (dated by TCRdb to about 2020). The library relied on the immunoSEQ multiplex PCR assay. Entries here come from immuneACCESS through TCRdb and include only in-frame sequences with V and J called. Some clones fail to appear in such tables; in the studies checked, an unresolved V gene covers under half of the shortfall, and the cause of the remainder is unknown. This sample gives 1,500,000 or so clones in total; around 97% of them show up just once. The top ten constitute more than 0.9% of the sample. The sequenced material came from naive CD4+ T cells sorted from blood. Interpreted using the paper, the cell subset or site label stands for: CD45RA+ positively selected. The receptors here all came from a young man in good health.

The chain employs TRBV18 and TRBJ1-2; D may be TRBD1 (6 bases). The V gene lost 6 bases and the J gene lost 6 bases, with 8 bases spanning the gap. Germline assignment: CDR1 KGHSH and CDR2 LQKENI. The CDR3 covers 11 residues. In DNA, the CDR3 is TGTGCCAGCTCCCGACAGGATGGCTACACCTTC. This encodes CASSRQDGYTF.

The chain carries TRBV5-1 and TRBJ2-2; TRBD1 matches 8 bases. V lost 10 bases to trimming and J lost 5 bases; unmatched junction nucleotides: 16. This CDR3 has 16 amino acids. The germline V gene has CDR1 SGHRS and CDR2 YFSETQ. This CDR3 reads CACDRGNSQGTGELFF. DNA for the CDR3: TGCGCCTGTGACAGGGGAAACAGTCAAGGGACCGGGGAGCTGTTTTTT.

This clone has only one observation. A read error may account for a junction end that differs from germline. The chain has TRBV11-2 and TRBJ1-1; D unresolved. The CDR3 runs to 14 residues. The germline CDR1 and CDR2 sequences are SGHAT and FQNNGV. The CDR3 here is CASSSPPENTETFF. The CDR3 nucleotides read TGTGCCAGCAGCTCCCCCCCAGAGAACACTGAAACTTTCTTT.

The chain carries TRBV29-1 and TRBJ2-7, with a possible D match to TRBD2 (6 bases). V was clipped by 7 bases and J by 3 bases, with 13 bases between them. Germline V gene data show CDR1 as SQVTM and CDR2 as ANQGSEA. CDR3 length equals 12 residues. The CDR3 region has the DNA TGCAGCGCCCGGGACTCCTTCTACGAGCAGTACTTC. Its translation is CSARDSFYEQYF.

CDR3 sequence: CASSLEGSSYEQYF. CDR3 sequence (DNA): TGTGCCAGCAGTTTGGAAGGGAGCTCCTACGAGCAGTACTTC. J is TRBJ2-7 and V is TRBV27, with a tentative D call TRBD2 (5 bases). CDR3 length: 14 residues. Trimming took 3 bases from V and 0 from J, leaving 9 bases between them. The germline V gene encodes CDR1 MNHEY and CDR2 SMNVEV (reference sequence).